This T cell receptor (beta chain) is drawn from a study of blood T cells in healthy people across ages. Sample-barcoded 5' priming and a J-beta primer mix drove a second PCR of roughly 7 to 11 cycles. From the 5' RACE reads, TCRdb called clonotypes with MiXCR, one entry per CDR3 protein. The sample yields 1.5 million to 1.9 million distinct CDR3 sequences, about 45% seen once. Between the trimmed V and J ends, which lost 8 bases and 1 base, there was a span of 14 bases. Looked up from germline, CDR1 is MNHEY and CDR2 is SMNVEV (reference sequence). CDR3 length: 15 residues. The V gene is TRBV27, the J gene TRBJ2-2, with D perhaps matching TRBD1 or TRBD2 (6 bases each). Sequenced material: blood. This sequence originates from a woman under 30 in good health. CDR3 in amino acids: CASPAGGVNTGELFF. DNA of the CDR3: TGTGCCAGCCCCGCCGGGGGCGTGAACACCGGGGAGCTGTTTTTT.